A selection of T cell receptor beta chains follows, all from one sample in a study of cytomegalovirus exposure and HLA in healthy donors. Libraries were prepared by immunoSEQ multiplex PCR; TCRdb keeps only in-frame clonotypes and omits some of them. The sample shows about 200,000 clones, around 88% of them seen only once. Sequenced material: PBMCs. Receptors were obtained from a woman under 40 in good health and CMV-seronegative. Both conserved end residues are part of each CDR3. The D gene is left open where the match is weak. Size tells how often a clone was seen (once, few, many) or the class of an expanded clone, and some rows leave it out.

clone size: NA; D gene: NA; J gene: TRBJ1-3; V gene: TRBV7-2; CDR3 DNA: TGTGCCAGCAGCCCGGACAGCAAAACTGGAAACACCATATATTTT; CDR3 protein: CASSPDSKTGNTIYF
clone size: NA; D gene: NA; J gene: TRBJ1-5; V gene: TRBV5-6; CDR3 DNA: TGTGCCAGCAGAGGGGCGGAACTTAGCAATCAGCCCCAGCATTTT; CDR3 protein: CASRGAELSNQPQHF
clone size: NA; D gene: TRBD2; J gene: TRBJ2-2; V gene: TRBV7-8; CDR3 DNA: TGTGCCAGCAGCCCCCGATTTACTAGCGGTCCCGGGGAGCTGTTTTTT; CDR3 protein: CASSPRFTSGPGELFF
clone size: NA; D gene: NA; J gene: TRBJ2-1; V gene: TRBV7-9; CDR3 DNA: TGTGCCAGCAGCTTCCCCCGACAGAATGAGCAGTTCTTC; CDR3 protein: CASSFPRQNEQFF
clone size: once; D gene: TRBD1; J gene: TRBJ2-1; V gene: TRBV7-6; CDR3 DNA: TGTGCCAGCAGCGCGGGACAGGACCTAAAGCAGTTCTTC; CDR3 protein: CASSAGQDLKQFF
clone size: NA; D gene: NA; J gene: TRBJ2-3; V gene: TRBV18; CDR3 DNA: TGTGCCAGCTCACCACTCGGGTCCCCAGATACGCAGTATTTT; CDR3 protein: CASSPLGSPDTQYF
clone size: NA; D gene: NA; J gene: TRBJ2-7; V gene: TRBV6-1; CDR3 DNA: TGTGCCAGCAGTGATCCGCAGACAGGTATGAGGATAGAGCAGTACTTC; CDR3 protein: CASSDPQTGMRIEQYF
clone size: NA; D gene: TRBD2; J gene: TRBJ2-1; V gene: TRBV28; CDR3 DNA: TGTGCCAGCAGTTTACCAGGACTAGCGGGGGGCCGGATTATCTTC; CDR3 protein: CASSLPGLAGGRIIF
clone size: few; D gene: TRBD2; J gene: TRBJ2-2; V gene: TRBV10-3; CDR3 DNA: TGTGCCATCAGGGCGGGACTAGCGGGAGGGTTGAACACCGGGGAGCTGTTTTTT; CDR3 protein: CAIRAGLAGGLNTGELFF
clone size: NA; D gene: NA; J gene: TRBJ1-5; V gene: TRBV21-1; CDR3 DNA: TGTGCCAGCAGCAAAACCCCGGACAGGGGCAGAAATCAGCCCCAGCATTTT; CDR3 protein: CASSKTPDRGRNQPQHF
clone size: NA; D gene: NA; J gene: TRBJ2-5; V gene: TRBV5-8; CDR3 DNA: TGTGCCAGCGCTCGGGACTCGGTGTACGAGACCCAGTACTTC; CDR3 protein: CASARDSVYETQYF
clone size: NA; D gene: NA; J gene: TRBJ1-2; V gene: TRBV6-5; CDR3 DNA: TGTGCCAGCAGACCCGCAGGTGGTGGTGGCTACACCTTC; CDR3 protein: CASRPAGGGGYTF
clone size: NA; D gene: TRBD2; J gene: TRBJ2-3; V gene: TRBV9; CDR3 DNA: TGTGCCAGCAGCGTAGTAGCGGGGGATGATACGCAGTATTTT; CDR3 protein: CASSVVAGDDTQYF
clone size: NA; D gene: NA; J gene: TRBJ1-4; V gene: TRBV6-1; CDR3 DNA: TGTGCCAGCAGGGGGTGGGCGGGAGAGAATGAAAAACTGTTTTTT; CDR3 protein: CASRGWAGENEKLFF
clone size: few; D gene: TRBD2; J gene: TRBJ2-5; V gene: TRBV5-5; CDR3 DNA: TGTGCCAGCAGCCTGGGACTAGCGGGTGTAGAGACCCAGTACTTC; CDR3 protein: CASSLGLAGVETQYF
clone size: NA; D gene: TRBD1; J gene: TRBJ1-1; V gene: TRBV28; CDR3 DNA: TGTGCCAGCAGTCTCGACCCGGGACAGCAAGTCGCTGAAGCTTTCTTT; CDR3 protein: CASSLDPGQQVAEAFF
clone size: NA; D gene: NA; J gene: TRBJ1-2; V gene: TRBV7-6; CDR3 DNA: TGTGCCAGCAGCCCCCGGACGGACCCGAGCGGCGGCTACACCTTC; CDR3 protein: CASSPRTDPSGGYTF
clone size: NA; D gene: NA; J gene: TRBJ2-7; V gene: TRBV15; CDR3 DNA: TGTGCCACCAGCAGAGATCGGGAATTTGCCTACGAGCAGTACTTC; CDR3 protein: CATSRDREFAYEQYF